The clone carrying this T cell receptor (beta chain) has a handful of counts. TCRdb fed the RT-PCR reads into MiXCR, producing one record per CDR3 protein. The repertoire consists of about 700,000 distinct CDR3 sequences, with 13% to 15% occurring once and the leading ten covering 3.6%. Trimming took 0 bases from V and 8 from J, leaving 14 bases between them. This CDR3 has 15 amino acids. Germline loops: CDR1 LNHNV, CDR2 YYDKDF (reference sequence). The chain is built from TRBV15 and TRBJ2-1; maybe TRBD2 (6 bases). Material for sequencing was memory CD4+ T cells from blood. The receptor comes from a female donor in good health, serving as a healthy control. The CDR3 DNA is TGTGCCACCAGCAGAGATCTCACTAGCCGCGATGAGCAGTTCTTC. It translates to CATSRDLTSRDEQFF.